The next 4 T cell receptor beta chains were all read from a single sample in a study of blood T cell repertoires in COVID-19. Generated by immunoSEQ multiplex PCR, the TCRdb table keeps only in-frame clones and is missing some. There are around 210,000 clones in the sample; around 80% occur only once, and around 5.1% lies in the top ten. Sequencing was done on a sample of peripheral blood. The receptors originated from a woman aged 70 to 79 with acute or convalescent COVID-19.

The J gene is TRBJ2-1, the V gene TRBV5-6, with 8 bases matching TRBD2. The CDR3 extends over 16 amino acids. Germline trimming cut 0 bases from V and 4 bases from J; bases unmatched to any gene: 6. Germline CDR1 and CDR2: SGHDT and YYEEEE. This chain's CDR3 is CASSLEERGLYNEQFF. The CDR3 region has the DNA TGTGCCAGCAGCTTGGAAGAGCGGGGGCTGTACAATGAGCAGTTCTTC.

CDR3 DNA: TGTGCCAGCAGCTTAGGACTAGCGGGAGGGCCGGGCACAGATACGCAGTATTTT. This sequence encodes CASSLGLAGGPGTDTQYF. The chain is built from TRBV11-3 and TRBJ2-3, with 14 positions matching TRBD2. After removal of 1 base from V and 1 base from J, the junction contained 4 bases not matched to a gene. Germline V gives CDR1 SGHNT, CDR2 YENEEA. The CDR3 contains 18 residues.

The chain joins TRBV11-2 to TRBJ2-7; D gene unclear. Germline CDR1 reads SGHAT; CDR2 reads FQNNGV. The CDR3 sequence is 11 residues long. Trimming pared 5 bases from V and 4 bases from J, leaving 6 bases between. The DNA of the CDR3 is TGTGCCAGCAGCCCCCATTACGAGCAGTACTTC. Residues: CASSPHYEQYF.

This clone was found a few times. This chain uses TRBV2 with TRBJ1-2; perhaps TRBD1 as D (6 bases). V lost 3 bases and J 5 bases, leaving 10 bases between the germline ends. Germline V gene data show CDR1 as SNHLY and CDR2 as FYNNEI. This CDR3 comprises 13 residues. The CDR3 nucleotides are TGTGCCAGCAGTGACGGACAGAGTTATGGCTACACCTTC. This sequence encodes CASSDGQSYGYTF.